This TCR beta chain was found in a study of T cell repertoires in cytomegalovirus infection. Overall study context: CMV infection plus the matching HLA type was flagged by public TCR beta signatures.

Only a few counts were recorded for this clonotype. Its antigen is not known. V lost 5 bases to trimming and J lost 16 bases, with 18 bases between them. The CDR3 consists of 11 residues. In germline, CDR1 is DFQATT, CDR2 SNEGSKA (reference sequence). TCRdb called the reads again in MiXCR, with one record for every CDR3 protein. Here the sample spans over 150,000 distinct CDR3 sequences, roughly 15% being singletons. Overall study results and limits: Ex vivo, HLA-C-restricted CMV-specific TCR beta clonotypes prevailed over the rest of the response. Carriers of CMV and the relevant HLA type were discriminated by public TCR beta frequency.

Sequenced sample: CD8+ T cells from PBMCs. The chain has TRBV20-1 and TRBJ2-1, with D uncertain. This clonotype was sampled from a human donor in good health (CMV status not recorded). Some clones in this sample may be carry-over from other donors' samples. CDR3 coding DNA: TGCAGTGCTCAGGTCATCCAGGAAGGATTCTTC. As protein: CSAQVIQEGFF.